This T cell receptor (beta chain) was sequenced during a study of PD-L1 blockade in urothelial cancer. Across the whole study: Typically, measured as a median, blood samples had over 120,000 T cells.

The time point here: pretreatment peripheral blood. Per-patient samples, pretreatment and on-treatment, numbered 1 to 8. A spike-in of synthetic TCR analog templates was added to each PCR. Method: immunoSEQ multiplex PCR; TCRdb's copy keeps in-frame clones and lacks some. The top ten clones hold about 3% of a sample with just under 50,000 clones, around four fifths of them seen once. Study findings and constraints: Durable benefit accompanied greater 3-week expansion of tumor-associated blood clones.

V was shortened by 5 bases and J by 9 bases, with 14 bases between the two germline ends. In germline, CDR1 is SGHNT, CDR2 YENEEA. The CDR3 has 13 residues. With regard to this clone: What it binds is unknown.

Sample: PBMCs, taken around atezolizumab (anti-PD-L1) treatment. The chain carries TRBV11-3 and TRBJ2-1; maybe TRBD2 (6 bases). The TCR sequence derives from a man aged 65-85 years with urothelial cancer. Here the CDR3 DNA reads TGTGCCAGCAGCCGAGAGATGGGGGGTGAGCAGTTCTTC. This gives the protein CASSREMGGEQFF. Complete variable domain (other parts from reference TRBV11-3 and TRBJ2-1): EAGVVQSPRYKIIEKKQPVAFWCNPISGHNTLYWYLQNLGQGPELLIRYENEEAVDDSQLPKDRFSAERLKGVDSTLKIQPAELGDSAVYLCASSREMGGEQFFGPGTRLTVL.